Below, 15 T cell receptor beta chains from the same sample are listed, as sequenced in a study of blood T cell repertoires in COVID-19. Libraries were prepared by immunoSEQ multiplex PCR; TCRdb keeps only in-frame clonotypes and omits some of them. The sample lists 250,000 to 300,000 clones; around nine tenths were seen once. Sample: peripheral blood. These receptors originate from a middle-aged woman who had recovered from COVID-19.

The J gene is TRBJ1-6, the V gene TRBV27; a weak D match, TRBD1 (6 bases). The CDR3 spans 17 residues. V gave up 6 bases and J gave up 2 bases, with 17 bases separating them. The germline V gene encodes CDR1 MNHEY and CDR2 SMNVEV (reference sequence). Here the CDR3 DNA reads TGTGCCAGCAGCCGCGGGGGGGGGCGGACCTATAATTCACCCCTCCACTTT. Translated, it gives CASSRGGGRTYNSPLHF.

The chain employs TRBV30 and TRBJ1-4; D is uncertain. Germline CDR1 GTSNPN, CDR2 SVGIG (reference sequence). Deletions cut 3 bases from V and 5 bases from J, with 16 bases between. This CDR3 is 15 amino acids long. Here the CDR3 reads CAWSPMAGGNEKLFF. As DNA, the CDR3 is TGTGCCTGGAGCCCTATGGCGGGTGGGAATGAAAAACTGTTTTTT.

The chain links TRBV9 to TRBJ2-2; D possibly corresponds to TRBD2 (5 bases). This CDR3 has 13 residues. CDR1 is SGDLS and CDR2 is YYNGEE in the germline V gene. The germline V and J ends were trimmed by 7 bases and 1 base, with 8 bases remaining between them. As DNA, the CDR3 is TGTGCCAGCGAGCGGCAGAACACCGGGGAGCTGTTTTTT. Translating gives CASERQNTGELFF.

The chain joins TRBV20-1 to TRBJ2-4; 12 nucleotides align to TRBD2. The V and J ends lost 3 bases and 6 bases, in that order; junction bases with no gene match: 12. Germline V CDR1 and CDR2: DFQATT, SNEGSKA (reference sequence). There are 17 residues in the CDR3. CDR3: CSASLSFLAGGGNIQYF. The CDR3 DNA sequence: TGCAGTGCTAGTCTGTCGTTCCTAGCGGGAGGGGGAAACATTCAGTACTTC.

The chain couples TRBV24-1 to TRBJ2-3; D unclear. The germline V gene has CDR1 KGHDR and CDR2 SFDVKD. Trimming took 9 bases from V and 6 from J, leaving 9 bases between them. This CDR3 is 11 amino acids long. The CDR3: CATQSRDTQYF. Written as DNA, the CDR3 is TGTGCCACCCAATCGCGGGATACGCAGTATTTT.

This CDR3 is CASSLFVASGSGYNEQFF. Written as DNA, the CDR3 is TGCGCCAGCAGCTTGTTTGTGGCTAGCGGGAGTGGGTACAATGAGCAGTTCTTC. The chain combines TRBV5-1 with TRBJ2-1; 10 bases fit TRBD2. Losses at the gene ends were 1 base for V and 4 bases for J; bases not matched to a gene: 11. The CDR3 has 18 residues. CDR1 and CDR2 (germline): SGHRS, YFSETQ.

The chain employs TRBV12-3 or TRBV12-4 and TRBJ2-3; D gene unclear. CDR3 length equals 11 residues. V gave up 6 bases and J gave up 8 bases, with 9 bases separating them. This chain's CDR3 is CASSRLGTQYF. CDR3 nucleotides: TGTGCCAGCAGCCGACTTGGTACGCAGTATTTT.

V usage is TRBV5-1 and J usage is TRBJ2-7; TRBD2 is a possible D gene (7 bases). From germline, CDR1 is SGHRS and CDR2 YFSETQ. The CDR3 has 15 residues. V lost 6 bases and J 4 bases, leaving 20 bases between the germline ends. The CDR3: CASTRGAGVGYEQYF. CDR3 DNA: TGCGCCAGCACCCGGGGGGCGGGAGTGGGGTACGAGCAGTACTTC.

The chain employs TRBV18 and TRBJ1-4; 9 bases are shared with TRBD1. From germline, CDR1 is KGHSH and CDR2 LQKENI. This CDR3 is built from 14 residues. V trimming: 3 bases; J trimming: 8 bases; junction bases outside the gene matches: 4. CDR3 sequence (DNA): TGTGCCAGCTCACCGAGAACAGGGGGCGAAAAACTGTTTTTT. Translated: CASSPRTGGEKLFF.

This chain uses TRBV20-1 with TRBJ2-1, with D perhaps matching TRBD1 (6 bases). The CDR3 runs 19 residues. Between the trimmed V and J ends, which lost 3 bases and 0 bases, there was a span of 24 bases. Germline assignment: CDR1 DFQATT and CDR2 SNEGSKA (reference sequence). CDR3 DNA: TGCAGTGCTAGTGGAGGAAAACCCGGGACACCCTACTCCTACAATGAGCAGTTCTTC. Protein product: CSASGGKPGTPYSYNEQFF.

The chain couples TRBV10-3 to TRBJ1-2, with a weak D call TRBD1 (6 bases). This CDR3 has 13 residues. Trimming took 7 bases from V and 2 from J, leaving 11 bases between them. CDR1 and CDR2 (germline): ENHRY, SYGVKD. The CDR3 DNA is TGTGCCATCACAGGGAGGGGGAACTATGGCTACACCTTC. It is translated as CAITGRGNYGYTF.

The V gene is TRBV30, the J gene TRBJ2-3; 7 bases agree with TRBD2. V lost 1 base, J lost 2 bases, and 9 bases stayed unmatched. Germline CDR1 is GTSNPN and CDR2 is SVGIG (reference sequence). This CDR3 contains 16 residues. CDR3 in DNA: TGTGCCTGGAGTGACCCTAGCGGAAGCATCACAGATACGCAGTATTTT. It translates to CAWSDPSGSITDTQYF.

This chain connects TRBV5-4 to TRBJ2-1; D is possibly TRBD2 (5 bases). Germline values: CDR1 SGHNT, CDR2 YYREEE (reference sequence). V lost 4 bases and J lost 4, with 21 bases in between. The CDR3 length is 17 residues. CDR3 sequence reads: CASSPAPVSDGYNEQFF. The DNA for the CDR3 is TGTGCCAGCAGCCCAGCCCCCGTTAGCGACGGTTACAATGAGCAGTTCTTC.

In this sample, this clone turned up a few times. V usage is TRBV18 and J usage is TRBJ1-2; the match to TRBD1 covers 7 bases. From germline, CDR1 is KGHSH and CDR2 LQKENI. V was pared by 6 bases and J by 0 bases, with 4 bases of the junction left unmatched. This CDR3 comprises 14 residues. This CDR3 is CASSGDSSNYGYTF. CDR3 coding DNA: TGTGCCAGCTCGGGGGACAGTTCTAACTATGGCTACACCTTC.

J is TRBJ1-2 and V is TRBV27; TRBD1 is a possible D gene (5 bases). Germline CDR1 reads MNHEY; CDR2 reads SMNVEV (reference sequence). Deletions cut 8 bases from V and 7 bases from J, with 14 bases between. This CDR3 contains 12 residues. The CDR3 is CASGPRVGGYTF. The CDR3, as DNA: TGTGCCAGCGGTCCCAGGGTAGGTGGCTACACCTTC.